The clone carrying this T cell receptor (beta chain) was counted between two and nine times. What it recognizes is unknown. TCRdb re-analysed the PCR reads in MiXCR, keeping a single row per CDR3 protein. The table shows about 24,000 distinct CDR3 sequences, with 45% to 65% occurring only once. In this cohort, PCR tests turned positive between March and December 2020, predating US Alpha, Beta and Delta variants. This entry comes from a study of vaccination and CD4 T cells after COVID-19. The germline CDR1 and CDR2 sequences are KGHDR and SFDVKD. The CDR3 has 15 residues. V lost 7 bases and J lost 5; bases outside the gene matches: 9. Findings and limits, study-wide: It was found that, in convalescent patients, 304 of 307 vaccine-specific clones were spike mono-reactive.

The sample was CD4+ T cells from blood, taken before SARS-CoV-2 vaccination. The chain has TRBV24-1 and TRBJ2-2; 7 nucleotides agree with TRBD1. This receptor was obtained from a human donor who had recovered from COVID-19. The CDR3 sequence: CATRNPGQRTGELFF. CDR3 nucleotides: TGTGCCACCAGAAATCCGGGACAGAGGACCGGGGAGCTGTTTTTT.